The 9 T cell receptor beta chains reported below all come from one sample, sequenced in a study of CD8 T cells in ankylosing spondylitis. The antigens of these receptors remain unknown. TCRdb reprocessed the 5' RACE reads via MiXCR and lists one record per CDR3 protein. The sample lists hundreds of thousands of distinct CDR3 sequences; about 15% were seen once. Findings and limits, study-wide: Ankylosing spondylitis blood seemed to carry a telltale TCR beta motif made of fewer than 10 highly homologous variants.

The sequencing sample was made of blood, either unsorted or a sorted T cell fraction (not recorded which). The receptor set was obtained from a male donor with ankylosing spondylitis.

This rearrangement joins TRBV4-3 to TRBJ2-6; D gene uncertain. The germline V and J ends were trimmed by 0 bases and 4 bases, with 10 bases remaining between them. CDR3 size: 16 residues. The germline gives CDR1 LGHNA, CDR2 YSLEER. CDR3 sequence reads: CASSQDYIVGANVLTF. As DNA, the CDR3 is TGCGCCAGCAGCCAAGACTACATCGTAGGGGCCAACGTCCTGACTTTC.

This clonotype was counted ten times or more. This chain joins TRBV5-1 and TRBJ1-6; maybe TRBD1 (5 bases). CDR1 SGHRS and CDR2 YFSETQ come from the germline V gene. Trimming took 5 bases from V and 7 from J, leaving 19 bases between them. This CDR3 has 16 amino acids. The CDR3 sequence is CASSWTPGNQNSPLHF. Written as DNA, the CDR3 is TGCGCCAGCAGTTGGACACCGGGAAACCAAAATTCACCCCTCCACTTT.

The chain employs TRBV5-1 and TRBJ2-6; D is uncertain. Trimming left V 3 bases short and J 0 bases short, with 13 bases between. Germline V lookup: CDR1 SGHRS, CDR2 YFSETQ. The CDR3 totals 17 residues. CDR3 protein: CASSSQMLSSGANVLTF. Written as DNA, the CDR3 is TGCGCCAGCAGCTCGCAGATGCTCAGCTCTGGGGCCAACGTCCTGACTTTC.

This rearrangement joins TRBV7-3 to TRBJ2-3, with TRBD2 matching over 8 bases. This CDR3 is 15 amino acids long. With V trimmed by 5 bases and J by 5 bases, 9 bases remained unmatched. Germline assignment: CDR1 SGHTA and CDR2 FQGTGA. The chain's CDR3 is CASSLTSAHRDTQYF. In DNA, the CDR3 is TGTGCCAGCAGCCTGACTAGCGCTCATAGAGATACGCAGTATTTT.

The V gene is TRBV5-6, the J gene TRBJ1-2; D gene unclear. The germline V gene has CDR1 SGHDT and CDR2 YYEEEE. The V end was cut by 3 bases, the J end by 5 bases, with 8 bases between. The CDR3 loop spans 12 amino acids. CDR3 nucleotide sequence: TGTGCCAGCAGCTCGACGAGATATGGCTACACCTTC. It is translated as CASSSTRYGYTF.

V is TRBV12-3 or TRBV12-4 and J is TRBJ1-5, with 12 bases fitting TRBD1. The CDR3 length is 20 residues. The V gene end was trimmed by 2 bases and the J gene end by 11 bases; junction bases not matched to a gene: 22. The CDR3 DNA is TGTGCCAGCAGTTTAAGGGTGGGGGGGACAGGGGGCTCCCGGAGTTTGGCCCAGCATTTT. Translation: CASSLRVGGTGGSRSLAQHF.

A few counts support this clonotype. The gene calls are TRBV3-1 and TRBJ2-6; the D gene is possibly TRBD2 (6 bases). V shed 0 bases and J shed 0 bases, with 12 bases lying between them. This CDR3 comprises 18 residues. Germline V gene data show CDR1 as LGHDT and CDR2 as YNNKEL (reference sequence). The CDR3 bases are TGTGCCAGCAGCCAAGATCGGTGGGGAGGCTCTGGGGCCAACGTCCTGACTTTC. Translation: CASSQDRWGGSGANVLTF.

The table lists this clonotype with a few counts. The gene calls are TRBV28 and TRBJ1-6, with TRBD1 as a possible D gene (5 bases). Germline V gene data show CDR1 as MDHEN and CDR2 as SYDVKM. The ends were cut back, 2 bases at V and 9 bases at J, with 5 bases in the middle. There are 12 residues in the CDR3. The CDR3 bases are TGTGCCAGCAGTTTAAGGGGTTCACCCCTCCACTTT. Translation: CASSLRGSPLHF.

This clonotype was picked up a small number of times. The chain recombines TRBV20-1 with TRBJ2-1; TRBD2 matches 7 bases. There are 13 residues in the CDR3. From germline, CDR1 is DFQATT and CDR2 SNEGSKA (reference sequence). Trimming cost V 6 bases and J 3 bases; bases outside gene matches: 5. CDR3 sequence reads: CSALSGNYNEQFF. The CDR3, as DNA: TGCAGTGCCCTAAGCGGGAACTACAATGAGCAGTTCTTC.